This T cell receptor beta chain emerged from a study of cytomegalovirus exposure and HLA in healthy donors. Germline lookup yields CDR1 SQVTM and CDR2 ANQGSEA. This CDR3 comprises 14 residues. V lost 3 bases and J 1 base, leaving 12 bases between the germline ends. It was with 60 Vbeta and 13 Jbeta primers that the PCR ran. Sequencing used immunoSEQ multiplex PCR; TCRdb keeps in-frame clones, though not all of them. The sample records fewer than 150,000 clones, about four fifths being singletons. This sequence originates from a male donor in good health and CMV-seronegative. The V and J genes are TRBV29-1 and TRBJ1-2; D gene uncertain. The sequenced sample consisted of PBMCs. CDR3 in amino acids: CSVDAGRFNYGYTF. For the CDR3, the DNA is TGCAGCGTTGATGCAGGCCGCTTTAACTATGGCTACACCTTC.